This T cell receptor beta chain was sequenced in a study of monozygotic twins with inflammatory bowel disease. Germline CDR1 reads SEHNR; CDR2 reads FQNEAQ (reference sequence). The CDR3 sequence is 17 residues long. Using the 5' RACE reads, TCRdb records one entry per CDR3 protein without DNA. The table lists approximately 150,000 distinct CDR3 sequences, with roughly 7.4% in the top ten. What was sequenced was blood. The V call is TRBV7-9, the J call TRBJ1-1; TCRdb selects TRBD1, and the lack of DNA leaves this call unchecked. The source of this sequence is a human donor with ulcerative colitis or Crohn's disease, or a healthy co-twin of an affected twin (not recorded which). CDR3 protein: CASSFPRGLGGNTEAFF.